This T cell receptor beta chain came from a study of T cells in Graves' hyperthyroidism and ophthalmopathy. The sample holds many counts of this clonotype. Its specificity is not known. Amplified regions were TCR beta CDR3 sequences from RNA transcripts. When the TCR CDR3 underwent first-round RT-PCR, the HTBI primer set was used. One entry per CDR3 protein, called by TCRdb with MiXCR from the multiplex PCR reads. The table has around 690,000 distinct CDR3 sequences, around 15% seen once. CDR1 and CDR2 (germline): MDHEN, SYDVKM. V was clipped by 6 bases and J by 11 bases; unmatched bases: 10. The CDR3 extends over 13 amino acids. Patients aged 18 to 65 had newly diagnosed hyperthyroidism lasting under 2 months. Study-level results: The blood repertoire included most of the expanded thyroid clonotypes above 0.001. Through a model of 13 V-J features, ophthalmopathy was separated from stable hyperthyroidism.

Sequencing used blood. The rearrangement joins TRBV28 to TRBJ1-5; TRBD1 agrees at 7 bases. This sequence originates from a man in his fifties or sixties with Graves' hyperthyroidism. In nucleotides, the CDR3 is TGTGCCAGCAGAACGACAGGGTTTGAAGCCCAGCATTTT. Translated, it gives CASRTTGFEAQHF.